This entry is about one T cell receptor (beta chain). No antigen is known for it. Multiplex PCR with BIOMED2 TRB-A/B primer pools amplified TRB rearrangements. From the multiplex PCR reads, TCRdb called clonotypes with MiXCR, one entry per CDR3 protein. The repertoire holds roughly 15,000 distinct CDR3 sequences, with around 28% as singletons. The data belong to a study of T and B cells in COVID-19 patients. Study-level background: Recovered patients mostly had mild to moderate COVID-19 managed as outpatients. Study conclusions and caveats: CD4+, regulatory T cell, CD8+ and sorted SARS-CoV-2-responsive or tetramer+ T cells were not yet sequenced.

Blood genomic DNA input for TRB amplification was 250-500 ng. The V and J ends lost 4 bases and 1 base, in that order; junction bases with no gene match: 2. The germline V gene has CDR1 SQVTM and CDR2 ANQGSEA. This CDR3 is built from 14 residues. This rearrangement joins TRBV29-1 to TRBJ2-2, with 8 bases aligning to TRBD1. The TCR comes from a human donor who had recovered from COVID-19. Sample: blood. In DNA form, the CDR3 reads TGCAGCGTTGTCGGACAGGGGAACACCGGGGAGCTGTTTTTT. Its translation: CSVVGQGNTGELFF.